The next 2 T cell receptor beta chains were all read from a single sample in a study of tumor-infiltrating lymphocytes in primary liver carcinoma. Joint extraction of RNA and DNA used roughly 20-33 mg of bulk tissue that was unsorted. With around 520 ng total RNA as template and a constant-region primer, TCR beta cDNA was made. Libraries of TCR beta came from three nested multiplex PCR rounds with slightly modified ARM-PCR. The two initial PCR rounds, about 9 cycles each, used TRBV1-TRBV30 forward and C-beta reverse primers. TCRdb redid the calling of the multiplex PCR reads with MiXCR, one entry per CDR3 protein. The table includes roughly 78,000 distinct CDR3 sequences, about 70% detected once. The specimen was liver tumor tissue from sampling region 4. Subset in this sample: tumor region T4, right-lateral pole. These TCRs come from a woman aged 60-70 years with primary liver carcinoma and hepatitis B virus infection.

On this clonotype itself: A junction boundary mismatches the germline segment, possibly from a read error. This chain connects TRBV4-1 to TRBJ1-5, with D unresolved. Germline V gene lookup returns CDR1 MGHRA and CDR2 YSYEKL. CDR3 length: 16 amino acids. CDR3 amino acids: CTSSQDGGKGNQFQHF. CDR3 sequence (DNA): TGCACCAGCAGCCAAGATGGAGGGAAGGGCAATCAGTTCCAGCATTTT.

Comments on this clonotype: A read error is possible here, since a much larger clone lies one base away. V and J are TRBV6-4 and TRBJ2-3; 7 nucleotides agree with TRBD2. Unmatched junction bases numbered 6, after V lost 2 bases and J lost 1 base. The length of the CDR3 is 16 residues. Germline CDR1 MRHNA, CDR2 SNTAGT. The CDR3 reads CASSDKTGGGTDTQYF. The DNA of the CDR3 is TGTGCCAGCAGTGACAAGACTGGGGGGGGCACAGATACGCAGTATTTT.